This TCR beta chain was sequenced for a study of blood T cell repertoires in COVID-19. Only in-frame clones appear in the TCRdb table, and some are missing; sequencing was by immunoSEQ multiplex PCR. The sample contains under 450,000 clones, approximately 91% of which appear only once. CDR1 and CDR2 from the germline V gene are MNHEY and SMNVEV (reference sequence). CDR3 length: 16 residues. The V segment lost 1 base and the J segment 4 bases; nucleotides outside the gene matches: 7. The chain uses TRBV27 and TRBJ2-7; TRBD1 agrees at 10 bases. The specimen sequenced was PBMCs or T cells enriched from blood (not recorded which). The sequence came from a woman between 35 and 50 years old who had been exposed to COVID-19. The CDR3 nucleotides read TGTGCCAGCAGTTTATTAGGGGGACAGGGGTTTTACGAGCAGTACTTC. It translates to CASSLLGGQGFYEQYF.